Each of the 21 T cell receptor beta chains below was sequenced from the same sample in a study of blood T cell repertoires in COVID-19. Sequenced by immunoSEQ multiplex PCR; TCRdb stores in-frame clones only, minus some. The profile covers more than 250,000 clones, with approximately 90% appearing a single time and approximately 5% taken by the ten largest. Material: PBMCs or T cells enriched from blood (not recorded which). The receptors were sampled from a woman aged 25 to 39 who had recovered from COVID-19.

The chain uses TRBV6-5 and TRBJ2-5; 8 nucleotides line up with TRBD1. With 7 bases clipped from V and 5 bases from J, the junction kept 12 bases outside the gene matches. The length of the CDR3 is 15 residues. From germline, CDR1 is MNHEY and CDR2 SVGAGI. The CDR3 spells CASKGQDRAWETQYF. The DNA of the CDR3 is TGTGCCAGCAAGGGGCAGGACAGGGCTTGGGAGACCCAGTACTTC.

This clone occurred many times. CDR3 bases: TGTGCCAGCAGCCGAGGGGACAGGGGACAGGAAGAGACCCAGTACTTC. This codes for CASSRGDRGQEETQYF. The chain carries TRBV3-1 (or the pseudogene TRBV3-2) and TRBJ2-5; 10 nucleotides align to TRBD1. The CDR3 covers 16 residues. Germline CDR1 reads LGHDT; CDR2 reads YNNKEL (reference sequence). Trimming at V came to 4 bases and at J to 3 bases, leaving 8 bases not matched to a gene.

Comment on this clone: Germline and junction disagree at one end, which may indicate a read error. This sequence joins TRBV7-9 and TRBJ2-1; D is possibly TRBD1 (5 bases). The CDR3 consists of 13 residues. Germline V lookup: CDR1 SEHNR, CDR2 FQNEAQ (reference sequence). Here the CDR3 DNA reads TGTGCCAGCAGCTTAGAGGGGCGCGGATTTGCTCTCTTC. It specifies CASSLEGRGFALF.

The rearrangement uses TRBV3-1 (or the pseudogene TRBV3-2) and TRBJ1-6, with D maybe TRBD1 (6 bases). Germline V CDR1 and CDR2: LGHDT, YNNKEL (reference sequence). The CDR3 contains 14 residues. V dropped 5 bases and J dropped 10 bases, with 15 bases sitting between them. Written as DNA, the CDR3 is TGTGCCAGCAGCTATACAGGGCAAAACTCACCCCTCCACTTT. Amino acids: CASSYTGQNSPLHF.

V gene TRBV18 combines with J gene TRBJ1-2, with 10 bases matching TRBD1. Trimming removed 3 bases from V and 5 bases from J; junction bases left unmatched: 6. This CDR3 region has 15 residues. The V gene's germline CDR1 is KGHSH and CDR2 LQKENI. CDR3 nucleotides: TGTGCCAGCTCACCGGGACAGGGGCAATTGTATGGCTACACCTTC. This codes for CASSPGQGQLYGYTF. Variable domain in full (rest from reference TRBV18 and TRBJ1-2): NAGVMQNPRHLVRRRGQEARLRCSPMKGHSHVYWYRQLPEEGLKFMVYLQKENIIDESGMPKERFSAEFPKEGPSILRIQQVVRGDSAAYFCASSPGQGQLYGYTFGSGTRLTVV.

The J gene is TRBJ2-5, the V gene TRBV7-3; tentative D call: TRBD2 (6 bases). The CDR3 totals 14 residues. Germline CDR1 and CDR2: SGHTA and FQGTGA. V was shortened by 4 bases and J by 4 bases, with 13 bases between the two germline ends. CDR3: CASSSRGPGETQYF. The CDR3 bases are TGTGCCAGCAGCTCGCGGGGCCCGGGAGAGACCCAGTACTTC.

V and J are TRBV30 and TRBJ1-2; TRBD1 is a possible D gene (5 bases). CDR3 length: 16 residues. The germline gives CDR1 GTSNPN, CDR2 SVGIG (reference sequence). V gave up 4 bases and J gave up 0 bases, with 18 bases separating them. Here the CDR3 DNA reads TGTGCCTGGATTCCCTCGTGGGCAGGGCCTAACTATGGCTACACCTTC. It is translated as CAWIPSWAGPNYGYTF.

The rearrangement joins TRBV5-4 to TRBJ1-2; D possibly corresponds to TRBD1 (6 bases). Trimming shortened V by 4 bases and J by 8 bases, and 24 bases separated the two germline ends. This CDR3 has 16 residues. The germline V gene has CDR1 SGHNT and CDR2 YYREEE (reference sequence). DNA of the CDR3: TGTGCCAGCAGCGCCGGGGGGCAGACCGCGAGGAGAGGCTACACCTTC. The encoded protein is CASSAGGQTARRGYTF.

The chain joins TRBV5-1 to TRBJ2-1; 13 positions agree with TRBD2. Germline-derived CDR1 and CDR2 are SGHRS and YFSETQ. The CDR3 loop spans 16 amino acids. J lost 8 bases, V lost 5 bases, and 10 bases had no gene match. The CDR3 DNA reads as TGCGCCAGCAGACCCACTAGCGGGGGGGCCTTAGATGAGCAGTTCTTC. This codes for CASRPTSGGALDEQFF.

The CDR3 loop reads CASRGLGWGNYGYTF. Here the CDR3 DNA reads TGTGCCAGCAGGGGACTGGGATGGGGAAACTATGGCTACACCTTC. This chain links TRBV27 with TRBJ1-2; tentative D call: TRBD1 (5 bases). Trimming took off 6 bases at V and 2 bases at J, with 16 bases between the two ends. Germline CDR1 and CDR2: MNHEY and SMNVEV (reference sequence). The CDR3 spans 15 residues.

Many counts were recorded for this clone. The chain links TRBV7-9 to TRBJ1-2, with D unclear. CDR3 length: 14 residues. Germline V CDR1 and CDR2: SEHNR, FQNEAQ (reference sequence). The germline V and J ends were trimmed by 6 bases and 0 bases, with 11 bases remaining between them. CDR3 DNA: TGTGCCAGCAGTACCAGTTCAGCTAACTATGGCTACACCTTC. Protein product: CASSTSSANYGYTF.

This clone was counted a single time. The genes are TRBV5-6 and TRBJ2-1, with 12 bases fitting TRBD2. Per germline, CDR1 SGHDT and CDR2 YYEEEE. The CDR3 has 15 amino acids. The V segment lost 4 bases and the J segment 7 bases; nucleotides outside the gene matches: 6. CDR3 sequence (DNA): TGTGCCAGCAGCACGGGACTAGCGGGCCTTAATGAGCAGTTCTTC. Translation: CASSTGLAGLNEQFF.

The count of this clone is one. V and J are TRBV1 and TRBJ2-2; the D call TRBD1 from the table was never checked on the DNA. TRBV1 corresponds to a pseudogene. This CDR3 is built from 15 residues. CDR3: CTSSLRQGDTGELFF. CDR3 in DNA: TGCACCAGCAGCCTCCGGCAGGGGGACACCGGGGAGCTGTTTTTT.

The J gene is TRBJ2-1, the V gene TRBV29-1; tentatively, D is TRBD2 (6 bases). The CDR3 sequence is 13 residues long. Germline CDR1 reads SQVTM; CDR2 reads ANQGSEA. V lost 1 base to trimming and J lost 7 bases, with 11 bases between them. In DNA form, the CDR3 reads TGCAGCGTTGAAGCTTCCCGGGGGAATGAGCAGTTCTTC. As protein: CSVEASRGNEQFF.

This clone was counted once. This sequence joins TRBV30 and TRBJ1-2; possibly TRBD1 for D (5 bases). There are 10 residues in the CDR3. V shed 4 bases and J shed 6 bases, with 6 bases lying between them. Germline CDR1 reads GTSNPN; CDR2 reads SVGIG (reference sequence). In DNA, the CDR3 is TGTGCCTGGAAAGGGGATGGCTACACCTTC. This translates into CAWKGDGYTF.

This chain connects TRBV7-9 to TRBJ2-7; 9 bases align to TRBD1. Unmatched junction bases numbered 11, after V lost 5 bases and J lost 3 bases. CDR1 SEHNR and CDR2 FQNEAQ come from the germline V gene (reference sequence). This CDR3 spans 16 amino acids. CDR3: CASSPFGTGHHYEQYF. In DNA, the CDR3 is TGTGCCAGCAGCCCATTCGGGACAGGGCACCACTACGAGCAGTACTTC.

V and J are TRBV7-8 and TRBJ1-1; the D gene is possibly TRBD1 (5 bases). From germline, CDR1 is SGHVS and CDR2 FQNEAQ. CDR3 length: 16 residues. Trimming removed 1 base at V and 1 base at J, with 13 bases between. The CDR3 nucleotides are TGTGCCAGCAGCTTAGGGGGGAGGACACCGAACACTGAAGCTTTCTTT. This sequence encodes CASSLGGRTPNTEAFF.

V usage is TRBV5-1 and J usage is TRBJ1-5; D is perhaps TRBD1 (5 bases). CDR1 SGHRS and CDR2 YFSETQ come from the germline V gene. This CDR3 contains 15 residues. Trimming left V 0 bases short and J 1 base short, with 8 bases between. CDR3 in amino acids: CASSLGTLSNQPQHF. The CDR3 DNA reads TGCGCCAGCAGCTTGGGGACACTAAGCAATCAGCCCCAGCATTTT.

This chain uses TRBV4-3 with TRBJ1-2, with 7 bases identical to TRBD1. J was trimmed by 7 bases and V by 4 bases; bases with no gene match: 12. CDR1 and CDR2 from the germline V gene are LGHNA and YSLEER. The CDR3 sequence is 15 residues long. The CDR3 region is CASSPGGTVVSGYTF. Written as DNA, the CDR3 is TGCGCCAGCAGCCCCGGCGGGACAGTCGTTTCTGGCTACACCTTC.

The J gene is TRBJ1-2, the V gene TRBV12-3 or TRBV12-4; D not resolved. V was pared by 5 bases and J by 2 bases, with 9 bases between. The length of the CDR3 is 13 residues. The CDR3 coding sequence is TGTGCCAGCAGTCTTACACAAAACTATGGCTACACCTTC. This translates into CASSLTQNYGYTF.

This chain links TRBV30 with TRBJ1-4, with 10 bases identical to TRBD1. Per the germline V gene, CDR1 is GTSNPN and CDR2 is SVGIG (reference sequence). The CDR3 covers 13 residues. The DNA for the CDR3 is TGTGGGGGACAGGGGACGCCTAATGAAAAACTGTTTTTT. Its protein product is CGGQGTPNEKLFF.